This TCR beta chain was recovered during a study of blood T cell repertoires in COVID-19. Looking at the study overall: The study drew acute and convalescent COVID-19 samples from the United States, Italy and Spain.

Libraries were prepared by immunoSEQ multiplex PCR; TCRdb keeps only in-frame clonotypes and omits some of them. The sample gives approximately 270,000 clones, 80% to 90% of which show up once; about 1.9% is in the top ten. The CDR3 is 13 amino acids. Germline V gene sequence: CDR1 LNHDA, CDR2 SQIVND (reference sequence). With 3 bases clipped from V and 6 bases from J, the junction kept 3 bases outside the gene matches. This chain connects TRBV19 to TRBJ2-7, with 9 bases aligning to TRBD2. The receptor comes from a woman aged 50 to 60 who had recovered from COVID-19. Input material: PBMCs or T cells enriched from blood (not recorded which). In DNA form, the CDR3 reads TGTGCCAGTAGTATGGGACTAGCATCCGAGCAGTACTTC. Translating gives CASSMGLASEQYF.